Below, one T cell receptor (beta chain) is given with its context. The antigen is unknown. The germline CDR1 and CDR2 sequences are DFQATT and SNEGSKA (reference sequence). V lost 0 bases to trimming and J lost 5 bases; unmatched junction nucleotides: 5. The CDR3 has 15 residues. This sample was taken from a study of T cells after yellow fever vaccination. General study points: FACS-sorted repertoires could contain abundant clonotypes contaminating from the bulk population. Although most clonotypes did not, a small share appeared in both CD4 and CD8 compartments. Most primary-vaccination clones recurred post-booster (more than 95% CD4, around 90% CD8).

Generation of TCR cDNA used 5'RACE template switching (which added a universal primer site and UMIs). MiXCR was run by TCRdb on the 5' RACE reads, yielding one entry per CDR3 protein. The repertoire holds fewer than 650,000 distinct CDR3 sequences, with 21% as singletons. The material sequenced was PBMCs, taken approximately 22 days after the first yellow fever vaccination. The chain links TRBV20-1 to TRBJ2-1, with 9 nucleotides matching TRBD2. This TCR derives from a man younger than 30 who received the YFV17D yellow fever vaccine. The CDR3 protein is CSAREAGGPNNEQFF. CDR3 nucleotides: TGCAGTGCTAGAGAGGCGGGGGGGCCTAACAATGAGCAGTTCTTC.